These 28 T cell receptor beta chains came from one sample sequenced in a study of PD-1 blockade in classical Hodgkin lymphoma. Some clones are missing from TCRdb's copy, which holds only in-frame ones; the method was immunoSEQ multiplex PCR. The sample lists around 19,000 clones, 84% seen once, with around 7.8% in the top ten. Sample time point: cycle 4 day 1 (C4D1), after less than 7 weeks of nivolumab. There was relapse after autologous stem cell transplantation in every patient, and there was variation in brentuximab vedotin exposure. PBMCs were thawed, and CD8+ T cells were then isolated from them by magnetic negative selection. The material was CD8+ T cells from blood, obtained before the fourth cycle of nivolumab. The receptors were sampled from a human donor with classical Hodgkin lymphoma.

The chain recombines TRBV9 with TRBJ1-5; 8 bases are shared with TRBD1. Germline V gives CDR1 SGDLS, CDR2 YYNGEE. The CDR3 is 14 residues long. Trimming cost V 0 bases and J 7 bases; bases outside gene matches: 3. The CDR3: CASSVGQGTQPQHF. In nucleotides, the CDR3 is TGTGCCAGCAGCGTAGGACAGGGGACCCAGCCCCAGCATTTT.

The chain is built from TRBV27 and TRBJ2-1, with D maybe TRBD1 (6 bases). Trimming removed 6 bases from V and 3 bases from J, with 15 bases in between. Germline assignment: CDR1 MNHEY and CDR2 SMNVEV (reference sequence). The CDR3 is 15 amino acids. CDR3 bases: TGTGCCAGCAGCCAGGACAGATCAGACTACAATGAGCAGTTCTTC. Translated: CASSQDRSDYNEQFF.

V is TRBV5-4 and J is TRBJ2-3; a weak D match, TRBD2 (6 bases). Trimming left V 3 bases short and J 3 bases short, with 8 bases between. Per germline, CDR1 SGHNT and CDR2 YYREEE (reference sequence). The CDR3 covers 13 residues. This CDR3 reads CASSYGGTDTQYF. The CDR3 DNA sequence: TGTGCCAGCAGCTATGGGGGGACAGATACGCAGTATTTT. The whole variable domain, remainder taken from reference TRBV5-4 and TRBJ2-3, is ETGVTQSPTHLIKTRGQQVTLRCSSQSGHNTVSWYQQALGQGPQFIFQYYREEENGRGNFPPRFSGLQFPNYSSELNVNALELDDSALYLCASSYGGTDTQYFGPGTRLTVL.

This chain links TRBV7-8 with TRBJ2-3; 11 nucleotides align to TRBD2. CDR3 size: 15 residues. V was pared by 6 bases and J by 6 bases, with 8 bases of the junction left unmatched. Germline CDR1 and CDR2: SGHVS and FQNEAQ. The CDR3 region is CASRETSGGLDTQYF. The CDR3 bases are TGTGCCAGCAGGGAAACTAGCGGGGGCTTGGATACGCAGTATTTT. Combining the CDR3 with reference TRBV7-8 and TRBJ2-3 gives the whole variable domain GAGVSQSPRYKVAKRGQDVALRCDPISGHVSLFWYQQALGQGPEFLTYFQNEAQLDKSGLPSDRFFAERPEGSVSTLKIQRTQQEDSAVYLCASRETSGGLDTQYFGPGTRLTVL.

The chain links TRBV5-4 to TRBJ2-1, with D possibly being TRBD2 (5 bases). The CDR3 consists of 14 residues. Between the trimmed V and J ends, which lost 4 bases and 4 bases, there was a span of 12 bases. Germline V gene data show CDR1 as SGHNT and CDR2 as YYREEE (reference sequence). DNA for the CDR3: TGTGCCAGCAGCAGGAGAGGGATTTACAATGAGCAGTTCTTC. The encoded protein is CASSRRGIYNEQFF.

The CDR3 nucleotides are TGCGCCAGCAGCCAAGGACCGGGACAGGGATACAATGAGCAGTTCTTC. Amino acids: CASSQGPGQGYNEQFF. The chain couples TRBV4-3 to TRBJ2-1, with TRBD1 identical over 9 bases. The length of the CDR3 is 16 residues. Trimming cost V 1 base and J 4 bases; bases outside gene matches: 5. Germline V CDR1 and CDR2: LGHNA, YSLEER.

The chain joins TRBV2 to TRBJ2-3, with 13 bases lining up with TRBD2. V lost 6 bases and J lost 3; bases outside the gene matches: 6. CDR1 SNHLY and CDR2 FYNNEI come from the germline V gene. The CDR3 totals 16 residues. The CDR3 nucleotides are TGTGCCAGCAGAAGCACTAGCGGGGGGGTTACAGATACGCAGTATTTT. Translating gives CASRSTSGGVTDTQYF.

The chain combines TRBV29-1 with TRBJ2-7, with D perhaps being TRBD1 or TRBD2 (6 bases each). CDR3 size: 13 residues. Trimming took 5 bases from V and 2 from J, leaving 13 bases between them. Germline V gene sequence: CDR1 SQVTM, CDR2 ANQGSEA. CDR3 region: CSVWGDTTYEQYF. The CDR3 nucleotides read TGCAGCGTTTGGGGGGACACCACCTACGAGCAGTACTTC.

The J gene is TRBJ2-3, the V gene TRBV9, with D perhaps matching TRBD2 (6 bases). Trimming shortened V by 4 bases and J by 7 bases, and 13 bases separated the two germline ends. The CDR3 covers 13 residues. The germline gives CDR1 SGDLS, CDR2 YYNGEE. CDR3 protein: CASSPGEANTQYF. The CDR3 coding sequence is TGTGCCAGCAGCCCTGGGGAGGCTAATACGCAGTATTTT. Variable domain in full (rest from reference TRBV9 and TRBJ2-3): DSGVTQTPKHLITATGQRVTLRCSPRSGDLSVYWYQQSLDQGLQFLIQYYNGEERAKGNILERFSAQQFPDLHSELNLSSLELGDSALYFCASSPGEANTQYFGPGTRLTVL.

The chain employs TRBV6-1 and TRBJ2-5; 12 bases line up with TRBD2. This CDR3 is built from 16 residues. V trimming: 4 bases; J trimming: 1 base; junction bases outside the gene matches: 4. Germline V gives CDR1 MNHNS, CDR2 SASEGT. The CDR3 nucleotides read TGTGCCAGCAGTGTTTCTAGCGGGGGGGGCCAAGAGACCCAGTACTTC. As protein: CASSVSSGGGQETQYF.

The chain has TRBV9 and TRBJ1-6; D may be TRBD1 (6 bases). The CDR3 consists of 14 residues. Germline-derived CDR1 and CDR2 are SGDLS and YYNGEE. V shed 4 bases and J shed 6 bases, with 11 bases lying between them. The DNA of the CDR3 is TGTGCCAGCAGCCCGGACAGCCTTAATTCACCCCTCCACTTT. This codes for CASSPDSLNSPLHF.

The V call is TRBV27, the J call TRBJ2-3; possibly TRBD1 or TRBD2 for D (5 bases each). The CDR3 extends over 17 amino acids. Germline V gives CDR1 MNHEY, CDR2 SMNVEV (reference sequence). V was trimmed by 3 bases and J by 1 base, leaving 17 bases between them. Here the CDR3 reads CASSFLTDARGTDTQYF. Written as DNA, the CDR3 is TGTGCCAGCAGTTTTCTGACAGACGCGAGGGGCACAGATACGCAGTATTTT.

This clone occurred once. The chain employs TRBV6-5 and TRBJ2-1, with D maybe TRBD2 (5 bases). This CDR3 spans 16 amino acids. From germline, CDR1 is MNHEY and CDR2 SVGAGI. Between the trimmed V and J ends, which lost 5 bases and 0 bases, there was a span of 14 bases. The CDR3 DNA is TGTGCCAGCAGTAACTTCACTGGGAGCTCCTACAATGAGCAGTTCTTC. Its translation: CASSNFTGSSYNEQFF.

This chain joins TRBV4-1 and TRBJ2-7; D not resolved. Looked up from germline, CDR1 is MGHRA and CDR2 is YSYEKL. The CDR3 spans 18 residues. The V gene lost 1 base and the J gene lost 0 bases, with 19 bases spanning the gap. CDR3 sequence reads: CASSQAEISDTHSYEQYF. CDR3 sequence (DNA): TGCGCCAGCAGCCAAGCGGAGATATCAGACACTCACTCCTACGAGCAGTACTTC.

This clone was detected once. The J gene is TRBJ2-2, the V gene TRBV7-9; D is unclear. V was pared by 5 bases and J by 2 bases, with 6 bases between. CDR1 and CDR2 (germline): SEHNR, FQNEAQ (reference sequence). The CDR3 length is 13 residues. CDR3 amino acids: CASSALNTGELFF. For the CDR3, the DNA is TGTGCCAGCAGCGCCCTTAACACCGGGGAGCTGTTTTTT.

Written as DNA, the CDR3 is TGTGCCAGCATGGGTCGGGGCAGGGTCCCAGATACGCAGTATTTT. It translates to CASMGRGRVPDTQYF. The J gene is TRBJ2-3, the V gene TRBV2, with D tentatively TRBD1 or TRBD2 (5 bases each). Germline loops: CDR1 SNHLY, CDR2 FYNNEI. The CDR3 is 15 residues long. Trimming left V 7 bases short and J 4 bases short, with 18 bases between.

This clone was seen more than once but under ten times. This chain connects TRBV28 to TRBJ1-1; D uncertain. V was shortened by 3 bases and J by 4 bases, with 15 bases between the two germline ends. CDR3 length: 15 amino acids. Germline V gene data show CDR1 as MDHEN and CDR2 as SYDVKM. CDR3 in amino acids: CASSFLLGGGTEAFF. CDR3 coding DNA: TGTGCCAGCAGTTTTCTACTGGGAGGAGGCACTGAAGCTTTCTTT. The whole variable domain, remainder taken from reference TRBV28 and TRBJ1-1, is DVKVTQSSRYLVKRTGEKVFLECVQDMDHENMFWYRQDPGLGLRLIYFSYDVKMKEKGDIPEGYSVSREKKERFSLILESASTNQTSMYLCASSFLLGGGTEAFFGQGTRLTVV.

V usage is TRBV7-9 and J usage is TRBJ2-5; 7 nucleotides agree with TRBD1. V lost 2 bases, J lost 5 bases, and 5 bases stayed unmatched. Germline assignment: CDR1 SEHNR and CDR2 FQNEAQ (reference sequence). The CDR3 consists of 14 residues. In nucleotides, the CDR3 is TGTGCCAGCAGCTTATTAGGGGGCTACGAGACCCAGTACTTC. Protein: CASSLLGGYETQYF.

CDR3 region: CATLKGVSTDTQYF. Written as DNA, the CDR3 is TGCGCCACCCTCAAAGGGGTTAGTACAGATACGCAGTATTTT. This chain connects TRBV23-1 to TRBJ2-3, with a tentative D call TRBD1 (5 bases). TRBV23-1 is an ORF, and what it does is uncertain. Between the trimmed V and J ends, which lost 10 bases and 3 bases, there was a span of 17 bases. The CDR3 has 14 residues.

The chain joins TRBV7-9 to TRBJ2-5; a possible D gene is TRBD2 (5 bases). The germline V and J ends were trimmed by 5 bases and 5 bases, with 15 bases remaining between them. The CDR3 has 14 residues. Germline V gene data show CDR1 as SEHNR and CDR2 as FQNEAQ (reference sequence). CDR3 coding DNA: TGTGCCAGCAGCCGGGGAATGGGCGAGGAGACCCAGTACTTC. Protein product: CASSRGMGEETQYF.

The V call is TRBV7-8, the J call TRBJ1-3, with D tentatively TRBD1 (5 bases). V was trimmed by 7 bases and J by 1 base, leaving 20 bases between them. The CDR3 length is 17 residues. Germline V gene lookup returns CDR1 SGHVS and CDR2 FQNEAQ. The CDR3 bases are TGTGCCAGCAAGCTTTGGGATTCAGGGAAGTCTGGAAACACCATATATTTT. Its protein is CASKLWDSGKSGNTIYF.

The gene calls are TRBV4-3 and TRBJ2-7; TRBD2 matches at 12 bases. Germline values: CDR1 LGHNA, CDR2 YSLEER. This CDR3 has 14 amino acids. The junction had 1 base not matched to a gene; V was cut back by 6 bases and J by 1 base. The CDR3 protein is CASSTSGGSYEQYF. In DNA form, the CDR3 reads TGCGCCAGCAGTACTAGCGGGGGGTCCTACGAGCAGTACTTC.

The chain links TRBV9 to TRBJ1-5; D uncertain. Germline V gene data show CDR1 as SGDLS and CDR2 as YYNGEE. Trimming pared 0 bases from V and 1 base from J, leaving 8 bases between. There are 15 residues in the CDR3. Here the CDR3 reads CASSVGSSSNQPQHF. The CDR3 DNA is TGTGCCAGCAGCGTAGGTTCTTCCAGCAATCAGCCCCAGCATTTT.

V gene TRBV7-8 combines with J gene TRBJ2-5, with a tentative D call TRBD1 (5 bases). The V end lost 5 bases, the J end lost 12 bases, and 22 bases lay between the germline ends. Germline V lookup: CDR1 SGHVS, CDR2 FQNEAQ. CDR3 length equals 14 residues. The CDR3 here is CASSPDPTDRGEYF. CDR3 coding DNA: TGTGCCAGCAGCCCCGACCCCACCGACAGAGGAGAGTACTTC.

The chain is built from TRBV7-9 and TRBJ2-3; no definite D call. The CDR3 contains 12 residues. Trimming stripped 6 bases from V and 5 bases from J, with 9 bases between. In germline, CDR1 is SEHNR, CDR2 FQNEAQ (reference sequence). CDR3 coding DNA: TGTGCCAGCAGTTCTTTTCTAGATACGCAGTATTTT. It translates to CASSSFLDTQYF.

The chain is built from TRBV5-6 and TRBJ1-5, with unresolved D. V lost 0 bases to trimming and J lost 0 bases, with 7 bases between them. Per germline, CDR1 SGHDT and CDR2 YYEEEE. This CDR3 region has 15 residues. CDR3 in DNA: TGTGCCAGCAGCTTGGGACACTATAGCAATCAGCCCCAGCATTTT. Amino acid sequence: CASSLGHYSNQPQHF.

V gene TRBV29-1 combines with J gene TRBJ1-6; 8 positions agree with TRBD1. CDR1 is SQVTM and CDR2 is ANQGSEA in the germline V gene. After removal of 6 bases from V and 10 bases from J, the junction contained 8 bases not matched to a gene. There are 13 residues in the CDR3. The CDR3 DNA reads TGCAGCGTAGGACAGGGACCCAGGTCACCCCTCCACTTT. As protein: CSVGQGPRSPLHF. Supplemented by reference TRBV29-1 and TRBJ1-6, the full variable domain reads SAVISQKPSRDICQRGTSLTIQCQVDSQVTMMFWYRQQPGQSLTLIATANQGSEATYESGFVIDKFPISRPNLTFSTLTVSNMSPEDSSIYLCSVGQGPRSPLHFGNGTRLTVT.

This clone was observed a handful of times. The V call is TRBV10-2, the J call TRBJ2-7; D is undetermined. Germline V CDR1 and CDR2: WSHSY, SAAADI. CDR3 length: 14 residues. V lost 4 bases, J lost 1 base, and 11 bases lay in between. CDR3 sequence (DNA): TGCGCCAGCAGTGGGGGAAGAAGTTCCTACGAGCAGTACTTC. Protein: CASSGGRSSYEQYF.